The following is a TCR beta chain sequence with its context. These data belong to a study of blood T cells in healthy people across ages. This CDR3 is built from 13 residues. V lost 2 bases and J lost 7, with 12 bases in between. Germline CDR1 and CDR2: SGHRS and YFSETQ. Then a second PCR, running about 6 to 11 cycles, was carried out with a sample-barcoded 5' primer and a J-beta primer mix. In TCRdb, the 5' RACE reads were re-called with MiXCR into one record per CDR3 protein. The sample records 550,000 to 700,000 distinct CDR3 sequences, approximately 25% being singletons. The chain recombines TRBV5-1 with TRBJ1-1; no firm D call. The sequencing sample was made of blood. The sequence was obtained from a woman aged 65 to 85 in good health. CDR3 protein: CASSLDQPVEAFF. CDR3 nucleotide sequence: TGCGCCAGCAGCTTAGACCAGCCGGTTGAAGCTTTCTTT. The full variable domain, with the rest looked up from reference TRBV5-1 and TRBJ1-1, is KAGVTQTPRYLIKTRGQQVTLSCSPISGHRSVSWYQQTPGQGLQFLFEYFSETQRNKGNFPGRFSGRQFSNSRSEMNVSTLELGDSALYLCASSLDQPVEAFFGQGTRLTVV.